The next 29 T cell receptor beta chains were all read from a single sample in a study of human T cells and chemical hapten exposure. TCRdb re-analysed the RACE reads in MiXCR, keeping a single row per CDR3 protein. The sample lists roughly 380,000 distinct CDR3 sequences; nearly 5% were seen once. The sample's time point: patch test 1, 2 weeks after DPC sensitization. The treatment was: therapeutic diphenylcyclopropenone sensitization with weekly scalp DPC. Sequences were derived from whole blood, sampled in connection with sensitization to the hapten diphenylcyclopropenone (DPC). These receptors all come from a woman in her 50s with alopecia areata. Some clones in this sample may be carry-over from other donors' samples.

This clonotype was seen many times. The gene calls are TRBV19 and TRBJ2-2; 8 nucleotides agree with TRBD2. Germline V gene lookup returns CDR1 LNHDA and CDR2 SQIVND (reference sequence). CDR3 length equals 15 residues. Trimming removed 5 bases from V and 5 bases from J; junction bases left unmatched: 7. CDR3 sequence: CASSLLGTSTGELFF. CDR3 sequence (DNA): TGTGCCAGTAGTTTACTCGGGACTAGTACCGGGGAGCTGTTTTTT.

This clonotype came up many times. This CDR3 reads CASSLAAEAFF. As DNA, the CDR3 is TGTGCCAGCAGCTTAGCTGCTGAAGCTTTCTTT. V usage is TRBV7-9 and J usage is TRBJ1-1; no reliable D call. V was trimmed by 0 bases and J by 6 bases, leaving 2 bases between them. This CDR3 is 11 amino acids long. Per germline, CDR1 SEHNR and CDR2 FQNEAQ (reference sequence).

This clonotype was recorded at least ten times. This chain connects TRBV7-2 to TRBJ2-1; D is uncertain. The CDR3 is 12 amino acids. V shed 4 bases and J shed 2 bases, with 3 bases lying between them. Looked up from germline, CDR1 is SGHTA and CDR2 is FQGNSA. The CDR3 DNA is TGTGCCAGCAGCTCGCCCTACAATGAGCAGTTCTTC. Amino acids: CASSSPYNEQFF. Full variable domain (rest looked up from reference TRBV7-2 and TRBJ2-1): GAGVSQSPSNKVTEKGKDVELRCDPISGHTALYWYRQSLGQGLEFLIYFQGNSAPDKSGLPSDRFSAERTGGSVSTLTIQRTQQEDSAVYLCASSSPYNEQFFGPGTRLTVL.

There are a few counts of this clonotype. The chain couples TRBV7-8 to TRBJ2-7; D might be TRBD2 (7 bases). CDR1 is SGHVS and CDR2 is FQNEAQ in the germline V gene. V was clipped by 5 bases and J by 2 bases, with 16 bases between them. The CDR3 is made up of 15 amino acids. The CDR3 sequence is CASSREGGQPYEQYF. The CDR3, as DNA: TGTGCCAGCAGCCGCGAGGGGGGGCAGCCCTACGAGCAGTACTTC.

The chain employs TRBV5-1 and TRBJ2-2, with 7 bases that match TRBD1. J was trimmed by 5 bases and V by 2 bases; bases with no gene match: 9. CDR1 SGHRS and CDR2 YFSETQ come from the germline V gene. This CDR3 comprises 16 residues. This CDR3 reads CASSFFADRETGELFF. DNA for the CDR3: TGCGCCAGCAGCTTCTTCGCCGACAGGGAAACCGGGGAGCTGTTTTTT.

This clonotype was detected many times. The chain recombines TRBV5-6 with TRBJ2-3, with a tentative D call TRBD2 (6 bases). V was trimmed by 4 bases and J by 8 bases, leaving 20 bases between them. The CDR3 has 15 amino acids. In germline, CDR1 is SGHDT, CDR2 YYEEEE. CDR3 protein: CASSLEGRGAGTQYF. As DNA, the CDR3 is TGTGCCAGCAGCCTGGAGGGGCGGGGAGCTGGTACGCAGTATTTT.

This clonotype was counted only a few times. The chain is built from TRBV7-9 and TRBJ1-1, with no clear D. Looked up from germline, CDR1 is SEHNR and CDR2 is FQNEAQ (reference sequence). The CDR3 covers 12 residues. V lost 1 base to trimming and J lost 6 bases, with 6 bases between them. The CDR3 DNA is TGTGCCAGCAGCTTAGAGGTCCCTGAAGCTTTCTTT. Its protein product is CASSLEVPEAFF.

V and J are TRBV6-5 and TRBJ2-5; 8 bases map to TRBD2. Germline V gene sequence: CDR1 MNHEY, CDR2 SVGAGI. CDR3 length: 14 amino acids. V trimming: 2 bases; J trimming: 4 bases; junction bases outside the gene matches: 3. CDR3 in amino acids: CASSYARGGETQYF. The CDR3 coding sequence is TGTGCCAGCAGTTACGCCCGGGGGGGAGAGACCCAGTACTTC.

This clonotype has at least ten counts. This chain links TRBV12-3 or TRBV12-4 with TRBJ2-2; 9 bases fit TRBD2. The CDR3 spans 15 residues. V dropped 6 bases and J dropped 1; count of bases not matched to a gene: 3. DNA for the CDR3: TGTGCCAGCAGGAGAGCGGGGGGGAACACCGGGGAGCTGTTTTTT. This sequence encodes CASRRAGGNTGELFF.

This clonotype came up many times. V and J are TRBV27 and TRBJ2-6; TRBD2 is a possible D gene (5 bases). The CDR3 covers 15 residues. Germline V CDR1 and CDR2: MNHEY, SMNVEV (reference sequence). V was cut by 4 bases and J by 2 bases, with 9 bases left in between. The CDR3 loop reads CASSSWGAGANVLTF. The CDR3 region has the DNA TGTGCCAGCAGTTCCTGGGGAGCTGGGGCCAACGTCCTGACTTTC.

In its sample, this clonotype was seen a few times. The V call is TRBV28, the J call TRBJ1-1; 7 nucleotides agree with TRBD1. The V and J ends lost 6 bases and 1 base, in that order; junction bases with no gene match: 5. The CDR3 consists of 14 residues. CDR1 and CDR2 (germline): MDHEN, SYDVKM. CDR3: CASREGGRNTEAFF. CDR3 coding DNA: TGTGCCAGCAGGGAAGGGGGCCGGAACACTGAAGCTTTCTTT.

This clonotype was detected ten times or more. V usage is TRBV7-2 and J usage is TRBJ2-1, with a tentative D call TRBD1 (5 bases). Germline CDR1 reads SGHTA; CDR2 reads FQGNSA. The CDR3 is 15 residues long. Trimming removed 0 bases at V and 9 bases at J, with 15 bases between. The CDR3 loop is CASSLAVPRDGEQFF. CDR3 DNA sequence: TGTGCCAGCAGCTTAGCTGTCCCCAGGGATGGTGAGCAGTTCTTC.

The chain uses TRBV11-2 and TRBJ2-3; 7 nucleotides match TRBD2. The ends lost 5 bases at V and 4 bases at J; junction bases unmatched: 3. Germline CDR1 reads SGHAT; CDR2 reads FQNNGV. This CDR3 is built from 13 residues. As DNA, the CDR3 is TGTGCCAGCAGCCCTGGGAGGGCAGATACGCAGTATTTT. It is translated as CASSPGRADTQYF.

The table lists this clonotype with many counts. This chain uses TRBV18 with TRBJ2-7, with D tentatively TRBD1 (6 bases). The CDR3 has 14 amino acids. Trimming left V 3 bases short and J 0 bases short, with 9 bases between. Germline CDR1 is KGHSH and CDR2 is LQKENI. CDR3 loop: CASSPRTDSYEQYF. For the CDR3, the DNA is TGTGCCAGCTCACCCCGGACAGACTCCTACGAGCAGTACTTC.

Ten or more counts support this clonotype. The chain couples TRBV12-3 or TRBV12-4 to TRBJ1-4, with D perhaps TRBD1 (5 bases). There are 14 residues in the CDR3. V was clipped by 2 bases and J by 6 bases, with 10 bases between them. The DNA of the CDR3 is TGTGCCAGCAGTTTAACGGGGACGGATGAAAAACTGTTTTTT. Amino acid sequence: CASSLTGTDEKLFF.

This clonotype was seen at least ten times. The CDR3 here is CASSQGSGSYEQYF. The DNA for the CDR3 is TGTGCCAGCAGCCAAGGTAGCGGTTCCTACGAGCAGTACTTC. The V and J genes are TRBV4-2 and TRBJ2-7; D possibly corresponds to TRBD2 (6 bases). Germline V gene lookup returns CDR1 LGHNA and CDR2 YNFKEQ. CDR3 length equals 14 residues. V lost 1 base and J 1 base, leaving 8 bases between the germline ends.

The V and J genes are TRBV19 and TRBJ1-2; 9 bases are shared with TRBD1. Germline trimming cut 9 bases from V and 2 bases from J; bases unmatched to any gene: 10. In germline, CDR1 is LNHDA, CDR2 SQIVND (reference sequence). The CDR3 is 15 amino acids. The CDR3 protein is CASPEYRGRNYGYTF. The CDR3 DNA is TGTGCCAGCCCAGAATACAGGGGGCGCAACTATGGCTACACCTTC.

In this sample, this clonotype turned up once. Possible read error: a much larger clone is one base away. This chain uses TRBV20-1 with TRBJ2-2, with a possible D match to TRBD1 (7 bases). The CDR3 has 14 amino acids. In germline, CDR1 is DFQATT, CDR2 SNEGSKA (reference sequence). V lost 3 bases, J lost 4 bases, and 12 bases lay in between. DNA for the CDR3: TGCAGTGCTAGGGAGGGGACAGCCACCGGGGAGCTGTTTTTT. Translation: CSAREGTATGELFF.

This clonotype has at least ten counts. The chain carries TRBV7-2 and TRBJ2-2; the D gene is possibly TRBD1 (6 bases). Looked up from germline, CDR1 is SGHTA and CDR2 is FQGNSA. V was clipped by 9 bases and J by 1 base, with 18 bases between them. This CDR3 is built from 16 residues. In DNA, the CDR3 is TGTGCCAGGCTACAATCGGGACACTTGAACACCGGGGAGCTGTTTTTT. Protein product: CARLQSGHLNTGELFF.

There are a few counts of this clonotype. V and J are TRBV2 and TRBJ1-2, with D hard to call. With 1 base removed from V and 5 bases from J, the gap between germline ends came to 5 bases. CDR3 length: 12 residues. CDR1 and CDR2 (germline): SNHLY, FYNNEI. The CDR3 DNA sequence: TGTGCCAGCAGTGAAGGGGTTTATGGCTACACCTTC. This sequence encodes CASSEGVYGYTF.

The V and J genes are TRBV14 and TRBJ1-2; 7 bases are a match to TRBD1. The length of the CDR3 is 14 residues. After removal of 4 bases from V and 4 bases from J, the junction contained 6 bases not matched to a gene. Germline assignment: CDR1 SGHDN and CDR2 FVKESK. The CDR3 DNA is TGTGCCAGCAGCCGGGAAGGGGGCGTCTATGGCTACACCTTC. Translation: CASSREGGVYGYTF.

This clonotype was seen many times. The chain is built from TRBV7-8 and TRBJ1-2, with a possible D match to TRBD1 (6 bases). CDR1 is SGHVS, CDR2 FQNEAQ, per germline. Trimming stripped 9 bases from V and 8 bases from J, with 13 bases between. The CDR3 contains 11 residues. CDR3 nucleotides: TGTGCCAGTGGGGGGGCGCGAGGCTACACCTTC. It encodes CASGGARGYTF.

This clonotype has a handful of counts. The gene calls are TRBV27 and TRBJ2-7, with 10 positions matching TRBD2. The J segment lost 2 bases and the V segment lost 6 bases, leaving 7 bases of the junction unmatched. In germline, CDR1 is MNHEY, CDR2 SMNVEV (reference sequence). The CDR3 contains 15 residues. Here the CDR3 DNA reads TGTGCCAGCAGAATTAAAGCGGGAGGGCCCTACGAGCAGTACTTC. Protein sequence: CASRIKAGGPYEQYF.

This chain connects TRBV27 to TRBJ2-1; D might be TRBD1 or TRBD2, each matching 5 bases. Germline V gives CDR1 MNHEY, CDR2 SMNVEV (reference sequence). The ends were cut back, 2 bases at V and 0 bases at J, with 17 bases in the middle. The CDR3 extends over 18 amino acids. The CDR3 nucleotides read TGTGCCAGCAGTTTACTAGGGCCCCGGGGCATCTCCTACAATGAGCAGTTCTTC. Translation: CASSLLGPRGISYNEQFF.

The chain combines TRBV7-9 with TRBJ1-5, with D hard to call. This CDR3 region has 12 residues. Germline V gene sequence: CDR1 SEHNR, CDR2 FQNEAQ (reference sequence). Trimming removed 8 bases at V and 0 bases at J, with 5 bases between. CDR3 sequence: CASQVSNQPQHF. CDR3 nucleotide sequence: TGTGCCAGCCAGGTTAGCAATCAGCCCCAGCATTTT.

This clonotype was recorded at least ten times. The chain combines TRBV7-2 with TRBJ2-7, with D unclear. The germline gives CDR1 SGHTA, CDR2 FQGNSA. V was clipped by 6 bases and J by 4 bases, with 7 bases between them. The CDR3 extends over 11 amino acids. This chain's CDR3 is CASSVTYEQYF. In DNA, the CDR3 is TGTGCCAGCAGTGTTACTTACGAGCAGTACTTC.

This clonotype was counted at least ten times. This chain links TRBV6-5 with TRBJ2-4; D not certain. The CDR3 consists of 14 residues. The germline V gene encodes CDR1 MNHEY and CDR2 SVGAGI. V was clipped by 6 bases and J by 8 bases, with 17 bases between them. The CDR3 nucleotides are TGTGCCAGCAGATCCACCCCTGGCGACCACATTCAGTACTTC. Translation gives CASRSTPGDHIQYF.

This clonotype was detected many times. The chain links TRBV27 to TRBJ2-7, with 7 bases identical to TRBD1. Unmatched junction bases numbered 13, after V lost 2 bases and J lost 3 bases. This CDR3 spans 17 amino acids. Germline-derived CDR1 and CDR2 are MNHEY and SMNVEV (reference sequence). CDR3 region: CASSLITPGTANYEQYF. The CDR3 nucleotides are TGTGCCAGCAGTTTAATAACTCCCGGGACAGCCAACTACGAGCAGTACTTC.

This clonotype came up many times. The rearrangement uses TRBV28 and TRBJ2-3; 8 nucleotides align to TRBD1. Germline V gene lookup returns CDR1 MDHEN and CDR2 SYDVKM. The trim removed 4 bases at V and 3 bases at J, leaving 3 bases unmatched. The CDR3 length is 14 residues. The CDR3 region is CASSYNRGTDTQYF. The CDR3, as DNA: TGTGCCAGCAGTTACAACAGGGGGACAGATACGCAGTATTTT.